These 2 T cell receptor beta chains were all obtained from the same sample, sequenced in a study of vaccination effects on CD4 cells after COVID-19. Ahead of sequencing, the ViraFEST assay grew antigen-specific CD4+ T cells using viral peptide pools. Researchers isolated CD4+ T cells once ten to eleven days of culture had elapsed. Nobody among the vaccine recipients had prior SARS-CoV-2 infection (nucleocapsid antibodies were negative). Produced via immunoSEQ multiplex PCR; TCRdb's table is partial and in-frame only. The sample yields tens of thousands of clones, under 75% seen once. These receptors are not linked to any known antigen. Sequences were derived from CD4+ T cells from PBMCs cultured with HCoV-NL63 spike peptides, sampled before COVID-19 vaccination. All receptors derive from a human donor who received a COVID-19 vaccine.

V is TRBV6-5 and J is TRBJ2-7; no reliable D call. The CDR3 has 15 amino acids. V was shortened by 2 bases and J by 1 base, with 12 bases between the two germline ends. Germline assignment: CDR1 MNHEY and CDR2 SVGAGI. In DNA form, the CDR3 reads TGTGCCAGCAGTTACCGTCCTAAACCATCCTACGAGCAGTACTTC. It codes for CASSYRPKPSYEQYF.

The V and J genes are TRBV5-8 and TRBJ1-1; no clear D gene. The CDR3 contains 14 residues. CDR1 is SGHTS, CDR2 YDEGEE, per germline. V dropped 4 bases and J dropped 4 bases, with 14 bases sitting between them. CDR3 amino acids: CASSPVWEGTEAFF. CDR3 coding DNA: TGTGCCAGCAGCCCGGTATGGGAGGGCACTGAAGCTTTCTTT.